In its sample, the clone carrying this TCR beta chain was seen a few times. Trimming took 0 bases from V and 2 from J, leaving 8 bases between them. Germline-derived CDR1 and CDR2 are WNHNN and SYGVQD (reference sequence). The CDR3 extends over 14 amino acids. The method was immunoSEQ multiplex PCR; TCRdb's version includes in-frame clones alone and lacks a portion of them. The sample includes 250,000 to 350,000 clones, 90% of them seen just once. The record originates from a study of blood T cell repertoires in COVID-19. Study context: Samples taken during acute and convalescent COVID-19 were collected in the United States, Italy and Spain.

The receptor's source is a woman aged 25-40 years who had recovered from COVID-19. The sample was PBMCs or T cells enriched from blood (not recorded which). This rearrangement joins TRBV10-1 to TRBJ2-7; no firm D call. The CDR3 spells CASSESGSAYEQYF. In nucleotides, the CDR3 is TGCGCCAGCAGTGAGTCGGGCAGTGCCTACGAGCAGTACTTC.